A single T cell receptor beta chain is shown here with its context. Study members were between 18 and 89 years old and lived in over 20 US regions. Grouping used clinical history reported by participants in a survey and questionnaire. Method: immunoSEQ multiplex PCR; TCRdb's copy keeps in-frame clones and lacks some. This repertoire shows under 450,000 clones, just over 90% found once; its top ten account for around 0.94%. These data belong to a study of blood T cell repertoires in COVID-19. Overall study: Acute and convalescent COVID-19 specimens originated in the United States, Italy and Spain.

The sequencing sample was made of PBMCs or T cells enriched from blood (not recorded which). The clonotype was recovered from a woman aged 40 to 55 who had been exposed to COVID-19.

The CDR3 coding sequence is TGTGCCAGCAGTTACTCGTGGGGACCAGGGGATGGCTACACCTTC. Its protein product is CASSYSWGPGDGYTF. J is TRBJ1-2 and V is TRBV6-5; tentative D call: TRBD1 (6 bases). The ends were cut back, 0 bases at V and 6 bases at J, with 14 bases in the middle. This CDR3 comprises 15 residues. Germline V lookup: CDR1 MNHEY, CDR2 SVGAGI.